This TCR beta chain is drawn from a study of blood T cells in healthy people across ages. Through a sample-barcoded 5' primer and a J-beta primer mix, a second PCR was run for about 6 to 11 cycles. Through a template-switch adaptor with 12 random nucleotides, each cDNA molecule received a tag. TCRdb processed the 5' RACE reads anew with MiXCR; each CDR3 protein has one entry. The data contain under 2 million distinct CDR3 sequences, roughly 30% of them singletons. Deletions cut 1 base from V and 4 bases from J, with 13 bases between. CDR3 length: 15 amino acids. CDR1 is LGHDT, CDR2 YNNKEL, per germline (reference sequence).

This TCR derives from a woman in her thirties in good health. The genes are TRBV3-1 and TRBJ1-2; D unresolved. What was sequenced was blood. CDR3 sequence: CASSQAQVEGYGYTF. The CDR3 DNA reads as TGTGCCAGCAGCCAAGCGCAGGTCGAGGGCTATGGCTACACCTTC.